What follows are 22 T cell receptor beta chains derived from one specimen sequenced in a study of siplizumab effects on memory and regulatory T cells (dated by TCRdb to the late 2010s). Libraries were prepared through the immunoSEQ multiplex PCR assay. In its TCRdb copy, this immuneACCESS table keeps in-frame sequences only and misses some clones. Where compared with another copy, unresolved V genes explain less than half of these, and the others have no known cause. Here the sample has some 100,000 clones; roughly 96% occur a single time. The top ten constitute around 0.029% of the sample. Sequences were obtained from naive CD4+ T cells sorted from blood. The cell subset or site label for this specimen denotes: unstimulated naive T cells. Source of these receptors: a human donor in good health.

The V gene is TRBV10-2, the J gene TRBJ2-1; perhaps D is TRBD1 or TRBD2 (5 bases each). Between the trimmed V and J ends, which lost 2 bases and 0 bases, there was a span of 8 bases. There are 15 residues in the CDR3. CDR1 is WSHSY and CDR2 is SAAADI in the germline V gene. The CDR3 DNA follows: TGCGCCAGCAGTGAGGAGGGGAGCTCCTACAATGAGCAGTTCTTC. Amino acids: CASSEEGSSYNEQFF.

The chain joins TRBV5-1 to TRBJ1-2, with D possibly matching TRBD1 (6 bases). This CDR3 comprises 14 residues. The V gene lost 2 bases and the J gene lost 8 bases, with 16 bases spanning the gap. Germline-derived CDR1 and CDR2 are SGHRS and YFSETQ. The CDR3 spells CASSFSAQGRGYTF. The CDR3 region has the DNA TGCGCCAGCAGCTTTTCTGCACAGGGAAGGGGCTACACCTTC.

The chain uses TRBV7-3 and TRBJ2-1; D gene uncertain. The germline gives CDR1 SGHTA, CDR2 FQGTGA. Deletions cut 5 bases from V and 6 bases from J, with 5 bases between. The CDR3 sequence is 11 residues long. CDR3 protein: CASSDSNEQFF. The CDR3 coding sequence is TGTGCCAGCAGCGATTCCAATGAGCAGTTCTTC.

The CDR3 reads CASRSRVNTEAFF. CDR3 in DNA: TGTGCCAGCAGGAGTCGGGTGAACACTGAAGCTTTCTTT. The chain has TRBV27 and TRBJ1-1, with D unclear. Per germline, CDR1 MNHEY and CDR2 SMNVEV (reference sequence). Deletions cut 6 bases from V and 0 bases from J, with 8 bases between. The CDR3 contains 13 residues.

The chain uses TRBV10-3 and TRBJ2-4; no firm D call. Germline-derived CDR1 and CDR2 are ENHRY and SYGVKD. The CDR3 consists of 13 residues. Trimming removed 8 bases at V and 3 bases at J, with 11 bases between. The CDR3 region has the DNA TGTGCCATCGCCCCCAACGGCAAAAACATTCAGTACTTC. Translating it yields CAIAPNGKNIQYF.

The rearrangement links TRBV2 to TRBJ2-7; the D call may be TRBD1 or TRBD2 (5 bases each). This CDR3 spans 13 amino acids. Germline V gives CDR1 SNHLY, CDR2 FYNNEI. V lost 5 bases to trimming and J lost 3 bases, with 11 bases between them. This CDR3 is CASSLGRDYEQYF. CDR3 coding DNA: TGTGCCAGCAGTCTGGGACGGGACTACGAGCAGTACTTC.

The V and J genes are TRBV4-1 and TRBJ1-6; D not certain. The ends were cut back, 1 base at V and 6 bases at J, with 10 bases in the middle. CDR3 size: 15 residues. The germline gives CDR1 MGHRA, CDR2 YSYEKL. In DNA form, the CDR3 reads TGCGCCAGCAGCCAAGGCGCATTGTCTAATTCACCCCTCCACTTT. This codes for CASSQGALSNSPLHF.

On this clone itself: Additional DNA sequences in this sample encode the identical CDR3. V and J are TRBV5-1 and TRBJ2-5; D is possibly TRBD1 or TRBD2 (6 bases each). The V end was cut by 0 bases, the J end by 5 bases, with 8 bases between. The CDR3 is 13 amino acids. Germline values: CDR1 SGHRS, CDR2 YFSETQ. The CDR3 sequence: CASSLEGGETQYF. CDR3 nucleotides: TGCGCCAGCAGCTTGGAAGGGGGGGAGACCCAGTACTTC.

The V gene is TRBV28, the J gene TRBJ1-1; 10 bases map to TRBD1. CDR3 length: 12 residues. The V gene's germline CDR1 is MDHEN and CDR2 SYDVKM. Losses at the gene ends were 7 bases for V and 9 bases for J; bases not matched to a gene: 5. The CDR3 DNA is TGTGCCAGCAACGCGGGACAGGGGCAAGCTTTCTTT. This gives the protein CASNAGQGQAFF.

J is TRBJ2-7 and V is TRBV25-1, with D perhaps given as TRBD1 or TRBD2 (5 bases each). The CDR3 contains 16 residues. The germline gives CDR1 MGHDK, CDR2 SYGVNS. Trimming left V 5 bases short and J 2 bases short, with 19 bases between. As DNA, the CDR3 is TGTGCCAGCAGTCGGTTAACCGGGACCGCCGCCTACGAGCAGTACTTC. It specifies CASSRLTGTAAYEQYF.

The chain uses TRBV7-6 and TRBJ1-2, with unresolved D. From germline, CDR1 is SGHVS and CDR2 FNYEAQ. With 5 bases removed from V and 8 bases from J, the gap between germline ends came to 12 bases. This CDR3 contains 12 residues. The CDR3 protein is CASSPGLGGYTF. CDR3 DNA sequence: TGTGCCAGCAGCCCCGGACTGGGAGGCTACACCTTC.

The J gene is TRBJ2-1, the V gene TRBV21-1; whether TRBD1, the table's D call, matches the DNA was not checked. TRBV21-1 is designated a pseudogene. This CDR3 contains 11 residues. In DNA form, the CDR3 reads TGTGCCAGCAGCTCCCAGGGTGAGCAGTTCTTC. As protein: CASSSQGEQFF.

This clone was observed a handful of times. This chain joins TRBV7-2 and TRBJ1-1; no reliable D call. The germline V gene has CDR1 SGHTA and CDR2 FQGNSA. V shed 6 bases and J shed 4 bases, with 9 bases lying between them. The CDR3 length is 12 residues. The CDR3 is CASRHPPTEAFF. CDR3 nucleotide sequence: TGTGCCAGCAGACATCCTCCCACTGAAGCTTTCTTT. The full variable domain, with the rest looked up from reference TRBV7-2 and TRBJ1-1, is GAGVSQSPSNKVTEKGKDVELRCDPISGHTALYWYRQSLGQGLEFLIYFQGNSAPDKSGLPSDRFSAERTGGSVSTLTIQRTQQEDSAVYLCASRHPPTEAFFGQGTRLTVV.

This chain connects TRBV5-1 to TRBJ2-3, with 7 positions matching TRBD1. V dropped 4 bases and J dropped 4; count of bases not matched to a gene: 6. The germline V gene encodes CDR1 SGHRS and CDR2 YFSETQ. The CDR3 is 14 amino acids. CDR3 region: CASSGSTGADTQYF. The DNA of the CDR3 is TGCGCCAGCAGCGGATCCACAGGGGCAGATACGCAGTATTTT.

This sequence joins TRBV29-1 and TRBJ2-7; D is unresolved. The CDR3 contains 12 residues. V lost 4 bases and J lost 0, with 7 bases in between. Germline values: CDR1 SQVTM, CDR2 ANQGSEA. Here the CDR3 DNA reads TGCAGCGTTGGTGGGTTCTCCTACGAGCAGTACTTC. Amino acid sequence: CSVGGFSYEQYF.

With respect to this clone: This sample includes further DNA sequences coding for the same CDR3. This sequence joins TRBV18 and TRBJ1-1; 7 bases line up with TRBD1. Trimming removed 4 bases from V and 1 base from J; junction bases left unmatched: 0. Germline assignment: CDR1 KGHSH and CDR2 LQKENI. This CDR3 region has 13 residues. The CDR3 nucleotides are TGTGCCAGCTCACGACAGGGGAACACTGAAGCTTTCTTT. This codes for CASSRQGNTEAFF.

This chain uses TRBV5-5 with TRBJ1-1, with 11 bases lining up with TRBD1. V shed 4 bases and J 4 bases; nucleotides not matched to a gene: 6. Germline V gives CDR1 SGHKS, CDR2 YYEKEE (reference sequence). This CDR3 region has 15 residues. CDR3 residues: CASSVGQGASTEAFF. The CDR3 coding sequence is TGTGCCAGCAGCGTAGGACAGGGGGCGAGCACTGAAGCTTTCTTT.

The chain recombines TRBV2 with TRBJ1-2; 7 bases line up with TRBD1. The CDR3 runs to 13 residues. Germline CDR1 is SNHLY and CDR2 is FYNNEI. V shed 6 bases, J shed 6 bases, and the junction held 7 bases outside the gene matches. In DNA form, the CDR3 reads TGTGCCAGCAGGATGACAGGGTCGGATGGCTACACCTTC. This gives the protein CASRMTGSDGYTF.

The chain employs TRBV6-5 and TRBJ2-7; D gene uncertain. Germline V CDR1 and CDR2: MNHEY, SVGAGI. V was pared by 4 bases and J by 5 bases, with 12 bases between. The CDR3 is made up of 13 amino acids. CDR3 in amino acids: CASSSSARHEQYF. Written as DNA, the CDR3 is TGTGCCAGCAGTTCCTCCGCGCGGCACGAGCAGTACTTC.

The genes are TRBV5-6 and TRBJ1-1, with TRBD1 as a possible D gene (5 bases). The V gene lost 5 bases and the J gene lost 7 bases, with 15 bases spanning the gap. The CDR3 spans 13 residues. CDR1 is SGHDT, CDR2 YYEEEE, per germline. CDR3: CASRQDRWGEAFF. CDR3 sequence (DNA): TGTGCCAGCAGACAAGACAGATGGGGTGAAGCTTTCTTT.

The chain links TRBV7-3 to TRBJ2-1; 7 bases fit TRBD2. CDR1 SGHTA and CDR2 FQGTGA come from the germline V gene. The V gene end was trimmed by 5 bases and the J gene end by 0 bases; junction bases not matched to a gene: 7. The CDR3 consists of 16 residues. DNA of the CDR3: TGTGCCAGCAGCCTTAACGGGGGGAGCTCCTACAATGAGCAGTTCTTC. It is translated as CASSLNGGSSYNEQFF.

The chain employs TRBV10-1 and TRBJ2-7, with D maybe TRBD1 (6 bases). CDR3 length: 17 amino acids. The V end lost 3 bases, the J end lost 4 bases, and 22 bases lay between the germline ends. Germline CDR1 and CDR2: WNHNN and SYGVQD (reference sequence). The CDR3 is CASSETGKAGFRYEQYF. The CDR3 coding sequence is TGCGCCAGCAGTGAAACAGGGAAGGCCGGTTTCCGTTACGAGCAGTACTTC.